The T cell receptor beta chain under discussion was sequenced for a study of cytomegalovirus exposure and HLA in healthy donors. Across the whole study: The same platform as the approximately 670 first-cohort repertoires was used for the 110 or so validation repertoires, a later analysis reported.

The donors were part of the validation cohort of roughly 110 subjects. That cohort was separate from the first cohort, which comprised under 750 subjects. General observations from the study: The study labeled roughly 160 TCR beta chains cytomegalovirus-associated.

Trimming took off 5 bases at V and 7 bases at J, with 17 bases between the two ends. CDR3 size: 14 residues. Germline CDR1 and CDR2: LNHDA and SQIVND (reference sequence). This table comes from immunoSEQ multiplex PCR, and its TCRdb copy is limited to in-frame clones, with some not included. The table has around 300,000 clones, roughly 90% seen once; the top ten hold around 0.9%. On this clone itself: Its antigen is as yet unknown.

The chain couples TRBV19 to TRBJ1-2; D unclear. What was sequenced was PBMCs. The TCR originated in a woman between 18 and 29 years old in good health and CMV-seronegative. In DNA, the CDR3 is TGTGCCAGTAGTGTCGCCGGGGAATGGGGTGGCTACACCTTC. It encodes CASSVAGEWGGYTF.